These T cell receptor beta chains were read from a single sample in a study of shared clonotypes between healthy human individuals. Generated by immunoSEQ multiplex PCR, the TCRdb table keeps only in-frame clones and is missing some. The table records approximately 1.5 million clones, 98% of them present only once. The sequenced material came from naive CD4+ T cells sorted from blood. These receptors originate from a young man in good health. Each CDR3 is given with its conserved first and last residue. Each record gives: V gene, J gene, D gene, clone size, CDR3 DNA, CDR3 protein. The D gene is left open where the match is weak. A row's size may be missing; if present it is once, few, many or a size class.

TRBV5-4	TRBJ2-1	TRBD2	-	TGTGCCAGCAGCTTTAGCGGGATCCACAATGAGCAGTTCTTC	CASSFSGIHNEQFF
TRBV7-9	TRBJ1-5	-	-	TGTGCCAGCAGCTTAGCGGACGGAGTCAATCAGCCCCAGCATTTT	CASSLADGVNQPQHF
TRBV21-1	TRBJ2-1	-	-	TGTGCCAGCAGGACACCACCTTTTAGTCTTGCGGGAGAAGGAAATGAGCAGTTCTTC	CASRTPPFSLAGEGNEQFF
TRBV2	TRBJ2-3	-	-	TGTGCCAGCAGGGCCGTCAGGGCGAGCACAGATACGCAGTATTTT	CASRAVRASTDTQYF
TRBV14	TRBJ2-1	-	-	TGTGCCAGCAGCCGGCCGGGAGTGGGAGCCAATGAGCAGTTCTTC	CASSRPGVGANEQFF
TRBV7-9	TRBJ1-4	-	once	TGTGCCAGCAGCCCCTCGGGGGCCACTAATGAAAAACTGTTTTTT	CASSPSGATNEKLFF
TRBV7-2	TRBJ1-3	-	-	TGTGCCAGCAGCTTAGTGAGTAGAAGCTCTGGAAACACCATATATTTT	CASSLVSRSSGNTIYF
TRBV10-3	TRBJ1-5	TRBD1	-	TGTGCCATCAGTGAGAGGGACAGGGGAGGGCAGCCCCAGCATTTT	CAISERDRGGQPQHF
TRBV28	TRBJ2-1	-	-	TGTGCCAGCAGTGACTCCAATGAGCAGTTCTTC	CASSDSNEQFF
TRBV30	TRBJ2-7	TRBD2	-	TGTGCCTGGAGAGACGCCATAGGGCGGGAGAAGGGCTCCTACGAGCAGTACTTC	CAWRDAIGREKGSYEQYF
TRBV7-9	TRBJ2-2	-	-	TGTGCCAGCAGCTCGTACTTTCTACAGGGTGTCGGGGAGCTGTTTTTT	CASSSYFLQGVGELFF
TRBV11-1	TRBJ2-5	-	-	TGTGCCTCTGGGCGCAGGGGCCTAGCGGAGAGAGAGACCCAGTACTTC	CASGRRGLAERETQYF
TRBV19	TRBJ2-1	-	-	TGTGCCAGTAGTATATGGGCTAGCGATGAGCAGTTCTTC	CASSIWASDEQFF
TRBV28	TRBJ2-3	TRBD2	-	TGTGCCAGCAGTTCCGGGACTAGCGGAGGCACAGATACGCAGTATTTT	CASSSGTSGGTDTQYF
TRBV7-9	TRBJ1-2	-	-	TGTGCCAGCAGCAACAGAATAGCCGGGACGGTCCTTCGGAGCTACACCTTC	CASSNRIAGTVLRSYTF
TRBV18	TRBJ1-4	TRBD1	-	TGTGCCAGCTCACTCGCCGGGACAGGGCTTGGAAAACTGTTTTTT	CASSLAGTGLGKLFF
TRBV2	TRBJ2-3	TRBD1	-	TGTGCCAGCAAGAAACTAGGGACAGGAGGCACAGATACGCAGTATTTT	CASKKLGTGGTDTQYF
TRBV19	TRBJ1-5	TRBD1	once	TGTGCCAGTAGTTCCCTGGACAGGGGGCCTCAGCCCCAGCATTTT	CASSSLDRGPQPQHF
TRBV5-4	TRBJ2-7	TRBD2	-	TGTGCCAGCAGCTCCGAAGGGAGGCGCGGGAGACCCGAGCAGTACTTC	CASSSEGRRGRPEQYF
TRBV28	TRBJ1-3	-	-	TGTGCCAGCAGTCGCCGGACAGCTCCTGGAAACACCATATATTTT	CASSRRTAPGNTIYF
TRBV5-1	TRBJ2-2	-	-	TGCGCCAGCAGCTTGGGGGACACAAACACCGGGGAGCTGTTTTTT	CASSLGDTNTGELFF
TRBV5-1	TRBJ1-2	TRBD1	-	TGCGCCAGCAGCCCGGGACAGGTGTATGGCTACACCTTC	CASSPGQVYGYTF
TRBV27	TRBJ2-1	-	-	TGTGCCAGCAGTTTATTTCGAAGACTCAATGAGCAGTTCTTC	CASSLFRRLNEQFF
TRBV19	TRBJ1-5	-	-	TGTGCCAGTAGTCTCCGGGACCAGCCCCAGCATTTT	CASSLRDQPQHF
TRBV5-6	TRBJ2-1	-	-	TGTGCCAGCAGCTTTAACAGTTTTTTTCGGCGGTTCTTC	CASSFNSFFRRFF
TRBV10-3	TRBJ2-7	-	once	TGTGCCATCAGGGCAGCACTCGCGAGCTACGAGCAGTACTTC	CAIRAALASYEQYF
TRBV6-1	TRBJ1-2	TRBD1	-	TGTGCCAGCAGTGCCAGAGACAGGGGCTATGGCTACACCTTC	CASSARDRGYGYTF
TRBV5-5	TRBJ2-7	-	-	TGTGCCAGCAGCAAACAGACTAGTGGTTCGGGCGAGCAGTACTTC	CASSKQTSGSGEQYF
TRBV4-3	TRBJ1-4	-	once	TGCGCCAGCAGCCCCCGGCCGGCAGGGGTTAATGAAAAACTGTTTTTT	CASSPRPAGVNEKLFF
TRBV5-1	TRBJ2-5	TRBD2	-	TGCGCCAGCAGGCTTGGGACTAGCGGGGAAGAGACCCAGTACTTC	CASRLGTSGEETQYF
TRBV7-2	TRBJ2-7	-	-	TGTGCCAGCAGCTTATGGCAGGGACAAAGCTCCTACGAGCAGTACTTC	CASSLWQGQSSYEQYF
TRBV5-1	TRBJ2-7	-	-	TGCGCCAGCAGCTTGGATCCCCTAGGACGAACAGGGAGCTACGAGCAGTACTTC	CASSLDPLGRTGSYEQYF
TRBV28	TRBJ2-1	TRBD2	-	TGTGCCAGCAGTTTAGGAGGGACTAGCGAATACAATGAGCAGTTCTTC	CASSLGGTSEYNEQFF
TRBV10-3	TRBJ1-1	-	-	TGTGCCATCACCAAAAATTACGAGAACACTGAAGCTTTCTTT	CAITKNYENTEAFF
TRBV5-6	TRBJ2-2	TRBD1	-	TGTGCCAGCAGCCGAGACAGGGCGAACACCGGGGAGCTGTTTTTT	CASSRDRANTGELFF
TRBV29-1	TRBJ1-5	-	-	TGCAGCGTTGGCGGTTATAGCAATCAGCCCCAGCATTTT	CSVGGYSNQPQHF